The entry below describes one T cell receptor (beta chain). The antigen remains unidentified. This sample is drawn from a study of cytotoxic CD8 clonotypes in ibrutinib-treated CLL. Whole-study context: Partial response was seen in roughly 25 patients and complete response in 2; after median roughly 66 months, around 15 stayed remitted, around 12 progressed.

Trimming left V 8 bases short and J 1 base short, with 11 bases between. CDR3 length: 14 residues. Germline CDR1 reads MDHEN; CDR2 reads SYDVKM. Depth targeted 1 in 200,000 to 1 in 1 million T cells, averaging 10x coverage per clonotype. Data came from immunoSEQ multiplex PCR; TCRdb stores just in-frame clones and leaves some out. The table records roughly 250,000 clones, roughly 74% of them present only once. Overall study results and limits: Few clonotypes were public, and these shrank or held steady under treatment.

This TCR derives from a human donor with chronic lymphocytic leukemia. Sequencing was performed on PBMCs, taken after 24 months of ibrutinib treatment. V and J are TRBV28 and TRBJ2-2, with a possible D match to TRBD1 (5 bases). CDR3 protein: CASERGLNTGELFF. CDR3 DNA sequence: TGTGCCAGCGAAAGGGGTCTGAACACCGGGGAGCTGTTTTTT. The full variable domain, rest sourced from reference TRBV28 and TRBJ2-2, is DVKVTQSSRYLVKRTGEKVFLECVQDMDHENMFWYRQDPGLGLRLIYFSYDVKMKEKGDIPEGYSVSREKKERFSLILESASTNQTSMYLCASERGLNTGELFFGEGSRLTVL.